Presented here are 5 T cell receptor beta chains from one specimen sequenced in a study of T-cell reconstitution after alpha-beta-depleted transplantation in children (dated by TCRdb to the mid-2010s). Libraries were prepared through PCR. Reads for this sample came from an Illumina HiSeq 2500. TCR library preparation used molecular barcoding, with unique molecular identifiers applied to normalize quantification of the TCRbeta repertoire. TCRdb took the public reads, trimmed them with fastp at Q25, ran MiXCR for clone calling and kept in-frame beta chains. When rows share a CDR3 protein, they turn into one entry using the most common DNA and genes. The sample table holds around 700,000 distinct CDR3 sequences, of which over 10% were seen once. The top ten clonotypes cover approximately 0.8% of the sample. Explained via the paper, the treatment or condition label denotes: allogeneic hematopoietic cell transplantation with graft depleted of TCRalphabeta T cells and CD19 B cells.

The specimen comprised PBMCs, sampled before TCRalphabeta/CD19-depleted stem cell transplant. The receptor set was obtained from a girl aged 2-15 years with congenital amegakaryocytic thrombocytopenia, due to receive a stem cell transplant.

This clonotype was counted between two and nine times. Given a much more abundant clone one base away, this may be a read error. V is TRBV27 and J is TRBJ1-2; D gene uncertain. This CDR3 region has 11 residues. Germline lookup yields CDR1 MNHEY and CDR2 SMNVEV (reference sequence). The germline V and J ends were trimmed by 5 bases and 3 bases, with 4 bases remaining between them. This CDR3 is CASSNYYGYTF. For the CDR3, the DNA is TGTGCCAGCAGTAACTACTATGGCTACACCTTC.

This clonotype turned up a few times. The V gene is TRBV28, the J gene TRBJ2-3, with D hard to call. V was clipped by 4 bases and J by 0 bases, with 11 bases between them. Germline V gene lookup returns CDR1 MDHEN and CDR2 SYDVKM. The CDR3 runs to 15 residues. CDR3 DNA: TGTGCCAGCAGTTCAGTGACGGCTAGCACAGATACGCAGTATTTT. It translates to CASSSVTASTDTQYF.

On this clonotype: With a much larger clone just one base away, this may be a read error. This chain links TRBV6-4 with TRBJ2-1; the D call may be TRBD1 or TRBD2 (5 bases each). Trimming stripped 3 bases from V and 3 bases from J, with 9 bases between. There are 14 residues in the CDR3. CDR1 and CDR2 from the germline V gene are MRHNA and SNTAGT. The CDR3 DNA sequence: TGTGCCAGCAGTGAGGGACCCGGCTACAATGAGCAGTTCTTC. This encodes CASSEGPGYNEQFF.

This clonotype was picked up many times. V gene TRBV10-3 combines with J gene TRBJ2-1; 8 bases align to TRBD2. Germline V gives CDR1 ENHRY, CDR2 SYGVKD. The J segment lost 5 bases and the V segment lost 3 bases, leaving 12 bases of the junction unmatched. The CDR3 is made up of 17 amino acids. CDR3 in DNA: TGTGCCATCAGTGAAAGACTAGCGTCGGGTTTGGACAATGAGCAGTTCTTC. Amino acid sequence: CAISERLASGLDNEQFF.

This clonotype appeared many times. J is TRBJ2-7 and V is TRBV6-1, with D maybe TRBD2 (6 bases). The CDR3 runs 16 residues. Germline lookup yields CDR1 MNHNS and CDR2 SASEGT. The V gene lost 6 bases and the J gene lost 4 bases, with 22 bases spanning the gap. The CDR3 bases are TGTGCCAGCAGCCGCCCTTTCGGGACGGGGGTGTACGAGCAGTACTTC. It translates to CASSRPFGTGVYEQYF.